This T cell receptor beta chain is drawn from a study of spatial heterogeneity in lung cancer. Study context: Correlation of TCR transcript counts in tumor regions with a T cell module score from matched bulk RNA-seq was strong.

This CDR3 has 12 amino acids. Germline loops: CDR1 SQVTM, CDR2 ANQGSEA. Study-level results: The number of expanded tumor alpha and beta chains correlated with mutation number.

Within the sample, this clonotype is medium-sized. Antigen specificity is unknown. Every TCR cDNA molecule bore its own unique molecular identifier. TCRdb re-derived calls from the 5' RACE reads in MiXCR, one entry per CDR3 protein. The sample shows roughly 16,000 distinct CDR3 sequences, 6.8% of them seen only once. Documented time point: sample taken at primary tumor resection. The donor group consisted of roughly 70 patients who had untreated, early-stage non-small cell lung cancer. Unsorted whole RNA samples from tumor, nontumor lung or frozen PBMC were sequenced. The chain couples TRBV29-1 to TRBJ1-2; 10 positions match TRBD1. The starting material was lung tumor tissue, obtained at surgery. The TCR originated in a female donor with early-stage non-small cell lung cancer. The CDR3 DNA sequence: TGCACCATCCTCGGGACAGGGGAAGGCTACACCTTC. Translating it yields CTILGTGEGYTF.